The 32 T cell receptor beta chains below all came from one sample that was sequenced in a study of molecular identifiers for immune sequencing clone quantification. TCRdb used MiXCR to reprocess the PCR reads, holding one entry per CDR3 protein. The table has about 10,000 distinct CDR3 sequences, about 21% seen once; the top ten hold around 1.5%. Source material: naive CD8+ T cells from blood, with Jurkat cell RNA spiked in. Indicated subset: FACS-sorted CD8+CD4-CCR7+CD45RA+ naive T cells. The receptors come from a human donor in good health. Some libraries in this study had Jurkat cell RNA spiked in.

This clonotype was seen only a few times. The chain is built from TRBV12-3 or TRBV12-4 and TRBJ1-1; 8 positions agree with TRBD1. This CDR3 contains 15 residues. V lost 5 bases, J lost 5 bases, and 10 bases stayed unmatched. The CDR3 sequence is CASSPRAGGETEAFF. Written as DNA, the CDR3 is TGTGCCAGCAGTCCAAGGGCAGGGGGCGAGACTGAAGCTTTCTTT.

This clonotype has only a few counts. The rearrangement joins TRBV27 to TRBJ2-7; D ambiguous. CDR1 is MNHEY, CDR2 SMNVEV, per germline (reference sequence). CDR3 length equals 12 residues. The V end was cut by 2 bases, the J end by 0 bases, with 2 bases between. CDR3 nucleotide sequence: TGTGCCAGCAGTTTAGACTCCTACGAGCAGTACTTC. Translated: CASSLDSYEQYF.

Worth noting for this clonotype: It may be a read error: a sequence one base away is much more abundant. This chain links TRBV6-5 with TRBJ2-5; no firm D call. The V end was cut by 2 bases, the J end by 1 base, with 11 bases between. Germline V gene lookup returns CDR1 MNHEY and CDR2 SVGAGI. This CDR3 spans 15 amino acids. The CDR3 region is CASSYSLGLQETQYF. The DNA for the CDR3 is TGTGCCAGCAGTTACAGTTTGGGTCTCCAAGAGACCCAGTACTTC.

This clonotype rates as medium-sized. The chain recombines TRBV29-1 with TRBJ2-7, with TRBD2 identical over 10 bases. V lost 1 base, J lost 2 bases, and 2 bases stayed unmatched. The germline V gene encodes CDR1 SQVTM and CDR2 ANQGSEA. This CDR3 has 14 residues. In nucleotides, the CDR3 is TGCAGCGTTGAAGTAGCGGGAGGCCCCTACGAGCAGTACTTC. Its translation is CSVEVAGGPYEQYF.

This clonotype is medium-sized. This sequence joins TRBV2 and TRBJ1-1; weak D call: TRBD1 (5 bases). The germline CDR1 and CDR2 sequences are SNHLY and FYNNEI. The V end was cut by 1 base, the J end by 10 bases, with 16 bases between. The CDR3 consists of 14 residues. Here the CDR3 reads CASSEGGGEVAAFF. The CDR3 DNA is TGTGCCAGCAGTGAAGGCGGAGGGGAAGTTGCAGCTTTCTTT.

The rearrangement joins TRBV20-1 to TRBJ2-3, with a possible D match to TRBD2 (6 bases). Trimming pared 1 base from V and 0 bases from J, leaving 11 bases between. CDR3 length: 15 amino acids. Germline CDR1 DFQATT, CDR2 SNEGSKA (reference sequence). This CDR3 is CSARVSGHSTDTQYF. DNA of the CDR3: TGCAGTGCTAGAGTTAGCGGTCACAGCACAGATACGCAGTATTTT.

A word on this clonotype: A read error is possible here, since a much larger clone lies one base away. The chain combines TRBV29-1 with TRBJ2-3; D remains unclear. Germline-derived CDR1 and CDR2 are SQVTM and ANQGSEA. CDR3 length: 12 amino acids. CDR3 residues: CGVLGSTDTQYF. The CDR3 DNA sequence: TGCGGCGTCCTAGGCAGTACAGATACGCAGTATTTT.

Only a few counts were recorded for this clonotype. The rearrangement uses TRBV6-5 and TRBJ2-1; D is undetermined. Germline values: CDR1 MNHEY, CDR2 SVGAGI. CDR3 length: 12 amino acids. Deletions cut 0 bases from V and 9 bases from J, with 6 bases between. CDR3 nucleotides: TGTGCCAGCAGTTACTCGATGGGTGAGCAGTTCTTC. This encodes CASSYSMGEQFF.

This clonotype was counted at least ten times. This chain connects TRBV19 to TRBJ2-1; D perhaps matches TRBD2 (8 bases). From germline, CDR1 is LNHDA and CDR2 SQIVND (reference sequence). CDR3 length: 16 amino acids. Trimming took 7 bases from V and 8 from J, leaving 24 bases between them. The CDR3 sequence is CASTRYGTAGADEQFF. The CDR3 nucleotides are TGTGCCAGTACCCGGTACGGGACAGCGGGAGCCGATGAGCAGTTCTTC.

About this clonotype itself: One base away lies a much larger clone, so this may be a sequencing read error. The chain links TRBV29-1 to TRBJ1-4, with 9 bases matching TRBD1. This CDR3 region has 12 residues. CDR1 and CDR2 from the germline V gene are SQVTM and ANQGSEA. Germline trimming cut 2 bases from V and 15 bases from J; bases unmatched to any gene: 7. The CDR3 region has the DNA TGCAGCGTTGAAAGTCCCCGGGACAGGGTGTTTTTT. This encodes CSVESPRDRVFF.

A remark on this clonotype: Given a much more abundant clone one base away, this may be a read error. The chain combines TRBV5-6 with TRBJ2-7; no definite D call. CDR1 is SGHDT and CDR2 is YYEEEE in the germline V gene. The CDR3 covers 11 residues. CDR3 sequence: CVSSFGLEQYF. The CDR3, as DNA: TGTGTCAGCAGCTTTGGTCTCGAGCAGTACTTC.

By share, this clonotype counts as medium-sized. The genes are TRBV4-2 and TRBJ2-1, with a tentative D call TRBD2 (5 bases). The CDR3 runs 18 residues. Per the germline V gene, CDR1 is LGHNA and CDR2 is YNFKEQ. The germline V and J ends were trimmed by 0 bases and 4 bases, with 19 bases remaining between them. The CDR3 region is CASSQDGYGLGRYNEQFF. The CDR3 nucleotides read TGTGCCAGCAGCCAAGACGGGTACGGTCTGGGGAGATACAATGAGCAGTTCTTC.

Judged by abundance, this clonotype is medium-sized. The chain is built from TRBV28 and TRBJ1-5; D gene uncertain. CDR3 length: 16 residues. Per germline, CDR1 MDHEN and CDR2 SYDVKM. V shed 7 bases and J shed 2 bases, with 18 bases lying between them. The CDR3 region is CASTPPFPRGNQPQHF. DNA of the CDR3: TGTGCCAGCACCCCCCCGTTCCCGAGGGGCAATCAGCCCCAGCATTTT.

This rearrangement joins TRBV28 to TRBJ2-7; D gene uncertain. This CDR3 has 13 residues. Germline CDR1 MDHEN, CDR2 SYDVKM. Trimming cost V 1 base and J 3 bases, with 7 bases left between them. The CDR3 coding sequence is TGTGCCAGCAGTTTATACAGCTACTACGAGCAGTACTTC. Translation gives CASSLYSYYEQYF.

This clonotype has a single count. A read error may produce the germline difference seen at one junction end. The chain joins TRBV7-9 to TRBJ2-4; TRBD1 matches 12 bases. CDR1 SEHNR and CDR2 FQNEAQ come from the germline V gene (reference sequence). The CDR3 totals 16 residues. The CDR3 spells CANSMGQGAIKTIQYF. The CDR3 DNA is TGTGCCAACAGCATGGGACAGGGGGCCATAAAAACCATTCAGTACTTC.

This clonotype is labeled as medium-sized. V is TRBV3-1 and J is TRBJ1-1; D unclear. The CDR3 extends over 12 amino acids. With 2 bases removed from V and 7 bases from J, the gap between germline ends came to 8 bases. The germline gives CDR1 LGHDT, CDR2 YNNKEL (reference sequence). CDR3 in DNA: TGTGCCAGCAGCCAACGGGAGAGTGAAGCTTTCTTT. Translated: CASSQRESEAFF.

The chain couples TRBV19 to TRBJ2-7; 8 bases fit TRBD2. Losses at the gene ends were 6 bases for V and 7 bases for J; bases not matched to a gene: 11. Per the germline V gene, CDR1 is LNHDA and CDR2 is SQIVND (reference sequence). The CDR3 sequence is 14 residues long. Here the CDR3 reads CASSTSGPTNEQYF. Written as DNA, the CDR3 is TGTGCCAGTAGCACTAGCGGACCAACGAATGAGCAGTACTTC.

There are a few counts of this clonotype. CDR3 nucleotide sequence: TGTGCCAGCAGCGCCTGGCTAGCGGGAGGCAATGAGCAGTTCTTC. It encodes CASSAWLAGGNEQFF. The chain has TRBV7-2 and TRBJ2-1; TRBD2 agrees at 11 bases. Germline values: CDR1 SGHTA, CDR2 FQGNSA. This CDR3 has 15 amino acids. V was pared by 5 bases and J by 6 bases, with 6 bases of the junction left unmatched.

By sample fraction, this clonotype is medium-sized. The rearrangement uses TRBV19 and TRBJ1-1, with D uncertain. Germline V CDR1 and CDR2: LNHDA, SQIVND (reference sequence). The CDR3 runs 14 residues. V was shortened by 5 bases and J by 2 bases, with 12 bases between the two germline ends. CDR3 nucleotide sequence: TGTGCCAGTAGTTTGGGCACAGCAAACACTGAAGCTTTCTTT. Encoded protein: CASSLGTANTEAFF.

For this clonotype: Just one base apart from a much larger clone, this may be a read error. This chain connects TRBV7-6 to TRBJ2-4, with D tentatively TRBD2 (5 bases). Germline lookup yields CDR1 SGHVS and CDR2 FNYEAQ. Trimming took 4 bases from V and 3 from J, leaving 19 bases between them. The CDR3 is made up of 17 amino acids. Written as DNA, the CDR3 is TGTGCCAGCAGCTACAGAATAGTGGGAGATGGCAAAAACATTCAGTACTTC. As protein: CASSYRIVGDGKNIQYF.

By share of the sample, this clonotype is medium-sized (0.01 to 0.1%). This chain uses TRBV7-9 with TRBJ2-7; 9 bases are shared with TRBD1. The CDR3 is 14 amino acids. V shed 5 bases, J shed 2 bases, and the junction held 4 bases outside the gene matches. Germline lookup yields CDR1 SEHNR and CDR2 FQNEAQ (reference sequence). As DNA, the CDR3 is TGTGCCAGCAGCCCATGGGACAGGGCCTACGAGCAGTACTTC. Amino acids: CASSPWDRAYEQYF.

This CDR3 reads CASSQTRATQETQYF. The DNA for the CDR3 is TGCGCCAGCAGCCAAACCCGGGCCACCCAAGAGACCCAGTACTTC. The chain combines TRBV4-3 with TRBJ2-5; no reliable D call. The CDR3 consists of 15 residues. Trimming took off 2 bases at V and 1 base at J, with 11 bases between the two ends. From germline, CDR1 is LGHNA and CDR2 YSLEER.

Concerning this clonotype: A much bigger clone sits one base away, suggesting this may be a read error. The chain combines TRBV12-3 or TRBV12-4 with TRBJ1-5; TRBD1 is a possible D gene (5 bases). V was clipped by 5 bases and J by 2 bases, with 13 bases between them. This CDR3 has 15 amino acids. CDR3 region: CASSPPGVGNQPQHF. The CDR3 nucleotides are TGTGCCAGCAGTCCCCCGGGGGTTGGCAATCAGCCCCAGCATTTT.

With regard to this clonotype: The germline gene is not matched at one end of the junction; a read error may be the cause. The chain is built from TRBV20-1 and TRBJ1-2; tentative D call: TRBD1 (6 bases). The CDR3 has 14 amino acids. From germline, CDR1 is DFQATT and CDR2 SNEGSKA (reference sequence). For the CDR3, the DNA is TGCAGTGCTAGAGAATTGACAGGTTACTATAGCTACACCTTC. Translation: CSARELTGYYSYTF.

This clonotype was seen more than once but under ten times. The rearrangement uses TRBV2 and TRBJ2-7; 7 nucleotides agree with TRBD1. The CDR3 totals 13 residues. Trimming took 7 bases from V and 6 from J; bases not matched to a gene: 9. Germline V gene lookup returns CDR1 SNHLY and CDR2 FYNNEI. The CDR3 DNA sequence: TGTGCCAGCAACCCGGCCCCAGGGGGCGAGCAGTACTTC. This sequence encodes CASNPAPGGEQYF. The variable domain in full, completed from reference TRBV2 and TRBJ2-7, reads EPEVTQTPSHQVTQMGQEVILRCVPISNHLYFYWYRQILGQKVEFLVSFYNNEISEKSEIFDDQFSVERPDGSNFTLKIRSTKLEDSAMYFCASNPAPGGEQYFGPGTRLTVT.

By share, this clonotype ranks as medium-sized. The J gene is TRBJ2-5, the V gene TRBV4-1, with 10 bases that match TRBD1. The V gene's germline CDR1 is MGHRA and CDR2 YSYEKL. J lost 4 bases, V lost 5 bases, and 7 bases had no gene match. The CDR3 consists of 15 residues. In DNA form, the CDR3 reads TGCGCCAGCAGCTTCAGACAGGGGGCGGGAGAGACCCAGTACTTC. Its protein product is CASSFRQGAGETQYF.

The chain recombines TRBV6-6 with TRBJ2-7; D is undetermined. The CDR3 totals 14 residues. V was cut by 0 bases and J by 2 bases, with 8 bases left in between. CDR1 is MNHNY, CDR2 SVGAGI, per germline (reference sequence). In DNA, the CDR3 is TGTGCCAGCAGTTACTCGGCCAGTGCCTACGAGCAGTACTTC. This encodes CASSYSASAYEQYF.

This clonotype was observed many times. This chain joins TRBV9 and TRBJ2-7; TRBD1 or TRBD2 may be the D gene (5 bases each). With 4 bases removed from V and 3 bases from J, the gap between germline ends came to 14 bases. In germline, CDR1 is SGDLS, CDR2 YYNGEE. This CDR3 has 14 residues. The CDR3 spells CASSLSERGYEQYF. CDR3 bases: TGTGCCAGCAGCCTCAGCGAGAGGGGCTACGAGCAGTACTTC.

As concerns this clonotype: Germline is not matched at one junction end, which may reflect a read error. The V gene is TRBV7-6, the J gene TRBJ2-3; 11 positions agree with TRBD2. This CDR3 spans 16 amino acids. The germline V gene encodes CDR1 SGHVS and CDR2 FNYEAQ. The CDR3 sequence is CASSLASGRAADTRYF. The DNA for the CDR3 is TGTGCCAGCAGCTTAGCTAGCGGGAGGGCGGCGGATACGCGGTATTTT.

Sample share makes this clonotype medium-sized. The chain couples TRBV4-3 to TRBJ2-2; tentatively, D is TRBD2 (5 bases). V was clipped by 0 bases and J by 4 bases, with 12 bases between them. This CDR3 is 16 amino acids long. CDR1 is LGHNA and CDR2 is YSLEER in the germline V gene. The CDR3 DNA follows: TGCGCCAGCAGCCAAGATCCCGCGGGTGCCACCGGGGAGCTGTTTTTT. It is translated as CASSQDPAGATGELFF.

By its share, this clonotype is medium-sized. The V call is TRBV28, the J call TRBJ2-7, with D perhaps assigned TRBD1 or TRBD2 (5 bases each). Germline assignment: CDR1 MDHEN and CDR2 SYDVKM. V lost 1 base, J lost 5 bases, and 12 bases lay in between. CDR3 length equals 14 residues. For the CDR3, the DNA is TGTGCCAGCAGTTTATTGGACGAGGGGAACGAGCAGTACTTC. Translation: CASSLLDEGNEQYF.

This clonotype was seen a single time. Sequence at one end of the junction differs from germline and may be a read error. The CDR3: CASSLGQMILHTKAF. CDR3 coding DNA: TGTGCCAGCAGCTTGGGTCAGATGATATTGCATACCAAGGCCTTC. The chain uses TRBV11-2 and TRBJ2-1; no clear D gene. In germline, CDR1 is SGHAT, CDR2 FQNNGV. The length of the CDR3 is 15 residues.